This entry is about one TCR beta chain. Its antigen is still unknown. The data were obtained in a study of T cells in localized non-small cell lung cancer. Study observations and caveats: Appearing in adjacent lung were a median approximately 57 of the top 100 tumor clones.

The method was immunoSEQ multiplex PCR; TCRdb's version includes in-frame clones alone and lacks a portion of them. This table has 20,000 to 25,000 clones, roughly nine tenths appearing once. V lost 1 base and J 7 bases, leaving 11 bases between the germline ends. The CDR3 has 14 residues. Germline values: CDR1 SGDLS, CDR2 YYNGEE. The sequences come from PBMCs, collected before any cancer treatment. The receptor was derived from a man aged 35 to 70 with stage II squamous cell lung carcinoma. This rearrangement joins TRBV9 to TRBJ1-4; D is undetermined. The CDR3 DNA follows: TGTGCCAGCAGCGTATCTGGGCAAAGTGAAAAACTGTTTTTT. Translated, it gives CASSVSGQSEKLFF.